These 25 T cell receptor beta chains were all obtained from the same sample, sequenced in a study of T cells in Graves' hyperthyroidism and ophthalmopathy. RNA transcripts yielded amplified TCR beta CDR3 regions. The HTBI primer set served for first-round RT-PCR of the TCR CDR3. TCRdb passed the multiplex PCR reads through MiXCR, listing each CDR3 protein once. The sample records 500,000 to 750,000 distinct CDR3 sequences, 14% being singletons. Sequencing was done on a sample of blood. These receptors were collected from a woman under 30 with Graves' ophthalmopathy.

This clonotype appeared many times. V and J are TRBV7-2 and TRBJ1-2, with 8 bases that match TRBD1. The V segment lost 6 bases and the J segment 2 bases; nucleotides outside the gene matches: 2. The CDR3 is 13 residues long. The germline gives CDR1 SGHTA, CDR2 FQGNSA. This chain's CDR3 is CASRDRVNYGYTF. The CDR3 DNA sequence: TGTGCCAGCAGGGACAGGGTGAACTATGGCTACACCTTC.

The CDR3 here is CASSISGQGRETQYF. The CDR3 DNA is TGTGCCAGCAGTATTTCAGGACAGGGTAGAGAGACCCAGTACTTC. The chain links TRBV2 to TRBJ2-5, with 8 bases matching TRBD1. The CDR3 is 15 amino acids. V lost 5 bases and J lost 4; bases outside the gene matches: 9. Germline V gives CDR1 SNHLY, CDR2 FYNNEI.

This clonotype was observed many times. DNA of the CDR3: TGTGCCAGCAGCGTAGCTTGGGAGGAGACCCAGTACTTC. Translation: CASSVAWEETQYF. The rearrangement uses TRBV9 and TRBJ2-5; possible D gene TRBD2, 5 bases. The germline V and J ends were trimmed by 0 bases and 5 bases, with 8 bases remaining between them. The CDR3 contains 13 residues. Germline assignment: CDR1 SGDLS and CDR2 YYNGEE.

This sequence joins TRBV7-8 and TRBJ2-3; 11 bases align to TRBD2. The CDR3 consists of 18 residues. With 3 bases clipped from V and 0 bases from J, the junction kept 8 bases outside the gene matches. Germline lookup yields CDR1 SGHVS and CDR2 FQNEAQ. Written as DNA, the CDR3 is TGTGCCAGCAGCTTCCAGGGACTAGCGGTTGCTAGCACAGATACGCAGTATTTT. Its protein product is CASSFQGLAVASTDTQYF.

This clonotype was recorded a few times. V is TRBV5-1 and J is TRBJ2-4; 9 bases match TRBD1. The CDR3 totals 17 residues. Germline CDR1 is SGHRS and CDR2 is YFSETQ. Trimming at V came to 0 bases and at J to 0 bases, leaving 4 bases not matched to a gene. As DNA, the CDR3 is TGCGCCAGCAGCTTGGGGGGACAGGGTAAAGCCAAAAACATTCAGTACTTC. Amino acids: CASSLGGQGKAKNIQYF.

This clonotype was observed at least ten times. This rearrangement joins TRBV6-1 to TRBJ1-1, with D maybe TRBD1 (5 bases). CDR3 size: 15 residues. Germline assignment: CDR1 MNHNS and CDR2 SASEGT. The germline V and J ends were trimmed by 11 bases and 3 bases, with 22 bases remaining between them. CDR3 nucleotides: TGTGCCCTGGTGGGGACCCAGGCGCCGGACACTGAAGCTTTCTTT. Its translation is CALVGTQAPDTEAFF.

The V gene is TRBV6-1, the J gene TRBJ2-7, with D unresolved. The CDR3 runs to 12 residues. In germline, CDR1 is MNHNS, CDR2 SASEGT. V lost 0 bases and J lost 2, with 2 bases in between. The CDR3 sequence: CASSEAPYEQYF. The CDR3 coding sequence is TGTGCCAGCAGTGAAGCGCCCTACGAGCAGTACTTC.

In this sample, this clonotype turned up a few times. V and J are TRBV3-1 and TRBJ2-2; 8 bases agree with TRBD2. This CDR3 spans 19 amino acids. Germline V gives CDR1 LGHDT, CDR2 YNNKEL (reference sequence). V lost 0 bases to trimming and J lost 3 bases; unmatched junction nucleotides: 12. The CDR3 DNA follows: TGTGCCAGCAGCCAAGATCTAGGAGCGGGAGTGGGGGACACCGGGGAGCTGTTTTTT. Translation gives CASSQDLGAGVGDTGELFF.

This chain uses TRBV7-9 with TRBJ2-7, with 9 bases lining up with TRBD1. The germline gives CDR1 SEHNR, CDR2 FQNEAQ (reference sequence). This CDR3 spans 15 amino acids. The ends lost 5 bases at V and 2 bases at J; junction bases unmatched: 7. The CDR3 coding sequence is TGTGCCAGCAGCCAGGGACAGGGTAGGACCTACGAGCAGTACTTC. Translating gives CASSQGQGRTYEQYF. The full variable domain, rest sourced from reference TRBV7-9 and TRBJ2-7, is DTGVSQNPRHKITKRGQNVTFRCDPISEHNRLYWYRQTLGQGPEFLTYFQNEAQLEKSRLLSDRFSAERPKGSFSTLEIQRTEQGDSAMYLCASSQGQGRTYEQYFGPGTRLTVT.

The V and J genes are TRBV6-6 and TRBJ1-1; perhaps TRBD1 as D (5 bases). The V gene lost 0 bases and the J gene lost 5 bases, with 13 bases spanning the gap. The CDR3 loop spans 15 amino acids. Germline-derived CDR1 and CDR2 are MNHNY and SVGAGI (reference sequence). This CDR3 is CASSYSIAGRTEAFF. The CDR3, as DNA: TGTGCCAGCAGTTACTCGATTGCAGGGCGGACTGAAGCTTTCTTT.

This clonotype was detected ten times or more. This chain links TRBV6-2 or TRBV6-3 with TRBJ1-6; the match to TRBD1 covers 9 bases. Germline V lookup: CDR1 MNHEY, CDR2 SVGEGT. J lost 10 bases, V lost 7 bases, and 11 bases had no gene match. This CDR3 has 15 amino acids. Written as DNA, the CDR3 is TGTGCCAGCACCGCGGGACAGGGAGGGAACTCACCCCTCCACTTT. It encodes CASTAGQGGNSPLHF.

This clonotype was recorded only once. The chain combines TRBV5-1 with TRBJ1-1, with TRBD1 identical over 7 bases. This CDR3 has 14 amino acids. The J segment lost 5 bases and the V segment lost 4 bases, leaving 8 bases of the junction unmatched. Germline values: CDR1 SGHRS, CDR2 YFSETQ. The CDR3 region has the DNA TGCGCCAGCAGCGGGACAGCTGGGGGGACTGAAGCTTTCTTT. Protein product: CASSGTAGGTEAFF.

This clonotype was picked up a small number of times. The rearrangement uses TRBV19 and TRBJ2-5; 9 nucleotides line up with TRBD2. V lost 7 bases, J lost 5 bases, and 8 bases stayed unmatched. The CDR3 is 14 residues long. In germline, CDR1 is LNHDA, CDR2 SQIVND (reference sequence). The CDR3 reads CASMTSGSLETQYF. The CDR3 nucleotides are TGTGCCAGTATGACTAGCGGATCACTCGAGACCCAGTACTTC.

This clonotype showed up many times. This chain joins TRBV6-2 or TRBV6-3 and TRBJ2-7, with 9 bases fitting TRBD2. J lost 4 bases, V lost 2 bases, and 9 bases had no gene match. This CDR3 region has 16 residues. The V gene's germline CDR1 is MNHEY and CDR2 SVGEGT. CDR3 region: CASSYEASGTDYEQYF. The CDR3 coding sequence is TGTGCCAGCAGTTACGAGGCTAGCGGGACCGATTACGAGCAGTACTTC.

At least ten counts were recorded for this clonotype. The genes are TRBV28 and TRBJ2-7, with 7 bases fitting TRBD1. V shed 2 bases, J shed 5 bases, and the junction held 6 bases outside the gene matches. The CDR3 runs to 14 residues. Germline lookup yields CDR1 MDHEN and CDR2 SYDVKM. The CDR3 DNA reads TGTGCCAGCAGTTTAGAGGGGACAGTCCACGAGCAGTACTTC. Translated: CASSLEGTVHEQYF.

This clonotype showed up many times. Relative to the germline gene, one junction end is altered; a read error may explain this. The chain uses TRBV27 and TRBJ2-7; D not resolved. This CDR3 comprises 15 residues. The germline CDR1 and CDR2 sequences are MNHEY and SMNVEV (reference sequence). CDR3 amino acids: CANSPDALPNYEQYF. As DNA, the CDR3 is TGTGCCAACAGTCCAGACGCTCTCCCAAACTACGAGCAGTACTTC.

This clonotype was picked up many times. DNA of the CDR3: TGTGCCAGCAGCTCGACCGGGTCGCCGCTATACGAGCAGTACTTC. Protein sequence: CASSSTGSPLYEQYF. The gene calls are TRBV7-2 and TRBJ2-7; no firm D call. The V end lost 4 bases, the J end lost 4 bases, and 17 bases lay between the germline ends. The germline gives CDR1 SGHTA, CDR2 FQGNSA. CDR3 length: 15 residues.

There are many counts of this clonotype. The gene calls are TRBV7-8 and TRBJ2-7, with 12 bases matching TRBD2. Germline assignment: CDR1 SGHVS and CDR2 FQNEAQ. The CDR3 length is 18 residues. J gave up 2 bases and V 5 bases, and 13 bases lay outside the gene matches. The CDR3 reads CASSLTRLAGAPPYEQYF. In DNA, the CDR3 is TGTGCCAGCAGCCTTACCCGACTAGCGGGAGCCCCTCCCTACGAGCAGTACTTC.

This clonotype was counted many times. The chain carries TRBV7-2 and TRBJ1-2; D is possibly TRBD1 (6 bases). Trimming took off 3 bases at V and 6 bases at J, with 11 bases between the two ends. The CDR3 is 13 amino acids. Germline values: CDR1 SGHTA, CDR2 FQGNSA. DNA for the CDR3: TGTGCCAGCAGCTTGGGACACCTAGATGGCTACACCTTC. It encodes CASSLGHLDGYTF.

There are many counts of this clonotype. The chain carries TRBV5-1 and TRBJ1-1; the match to TRBD1 covers 8 bases. V gave up 0 bases and J gave up 4 bases; unmatched junction bases: 2. The CDR3 runs 14 residues. In germline, CDR1 is SGHRS, CDR2 YFSETQ. The CDR3 spells CASSLGQGITEAFF. CDR3 DNA sequence: TGCGCCAGCAGCTTGGGACAGGGGATCACTGAAGCTTTCTTT.

The V and J genes are TRBV7-2 and TRBJ2-1; 10 bases fit TRBD2. V dropped 6 bases and J dropped 7; count of bases not matched to a gene: 9. This CDR3 is built from 15 residues. The germline V gene has CDR1 SGHTA and CDR2 FQGNSA. The CDR3 loop reads CASRLVASGSNEQFF. In DNA form, the CDR3 reads TGTGCCAGCAGGTTGGTGGCTAGCGGGAGTAATGAGCAGTTCTTC.

The V gene is TRBV7-9, the J gene TRBJ2-1; D ambiguous. V lost 8 bases and J 1 base, leaving 15 bases between the germline ends. CDR3 length: 15 residues. Germline loops: CDR1 SEHNR, CDR2 FQNEAQ (reference sequence). CDR3 in amino acids: CASSPSVGSYNEQFF. DNA of the CDR3: TGTGCCAGCTCCCCGTCGGTGGGATCCTACAATGAGCAGTTCTTC.

This clonotype was observed a few times. This may stem from a read error, because a much larger clone lies one nucleotide away. The chain carries TRBV11-3 and TRBJ2-7; D is perhaps TRBD1 or TRBD2 (5 bases each). With 8 bases removed from V and 4 bases from J, the gap between germline ends came to 21 bases. CDR3 length equals 15 residues. Germline V gene lookup returns CDR1 SGHNT and CDR2 YENEEA. Here the CDR3 DNA reads TGTGCCAGCGGCCCAGAGGGGAGTCAGGTTTACGAGCAGTACTTC. Amino acids: CASGPEGSQVYEQYF. Combining the CDR3 with reference TRBV11-3 and TRBJ2-7 gives the whole variable domain EAGVVQSPRYKIIEKKQPVAFWCNPISGHNTLYWYLQNLGQGPELLIRYENEEAVDDSQLPKDRFSAERLKGVDSTLKIQPAELGDSAVYLCASGPEGSQVYEQYFGPGTRLTVT.

This clonotype was seen ten or more times. This chain uses TRBV7-9 with TRBJ2-1; 10 bases are a match to TRBD2. CDR3 length: 15 amino acids. Germline assignment: CDR1 SEHNR and CDR2 FQNEAQ (reference sequence). J was trimmed by 7 bases and V by 3 bases; bases with no gene match: 6. CDR3 in amino acids: CASSLPSGRGNEQFF. CDR3 nucleotide sequence: TGTGCCAGCAGCTTGCCTAGCGGGAGAGGAAATGAGCAGTTCTTC.

This clonotype was picked up a small number of times. The J gene is TRBJ2-7, the V gene TRBV29-1; 8 nucleotides align to TRBD1. The CDR3 spans 11 residues. V trimming: 6 bases; J trimming: 9 bases; junction bases outside the gene matches: 7. Germline assignment: CDR1 SQVTM and CDR2 ANQGSEA. CDR3 DNA sequence: TGCAGCGTCGGAGACAGGGGTGTGCAGTACTTC. It translates to CSVGDRGVQYF.